The rows below give T cell receptor beta chains drawn from one sample of a study of regulatory T cells in long-lasting Graves disease. Each CDR3 protein is one row after TCRdb ran MiXCR on the multiplex PCR reads. Among about 470,000 distinct CDR3 sequences listed, approximately 21% were seen once. Specimen: peripheral blood mononuclear cells (PBMCs), collected when the disease was refractory, from a patient treated with antithyroid drugs. The source is a female donor with Graves disease. Each CDR3 is given with its conserved first and last residue. The D gene is left open where the match is weak. Only some rows state a clone size, as once, few, many or a class for expanded clones.

j_call: TRBJ2-1; d_call: TRBD1; clone_size: once; v_call: TRBV2; cdr3_nt: TGTGCCAGCAGGGGGGACAGTAAGCAGTTCTTC; cdr3_aa: CASRGDSKQFF
j_call: TRBJ2-5; d_call: TRBD2; clone_size: .; v_call: TRBV19; cdr3_nt: TGTGCCAGTAGTGGAAGGAAGCGGGAGCGCGGAGAGACCCAGTACTTC; cdr3_aa: CASSGRKRERGETQYF
j_call: TRBJ1-2; d_call: .; clone_size: many; v_call: TRBV28; cdr3_nt: TGTGCCAGCAGTTCAGGGTCTAACGGCTACACCTTC; cdr3_aa: CASSSGSNGYTF
j_call: TRBJ1-4; d_call: .; clone_size: many; v_call: TRBV7-6; cdr3_nt: TGTGCCAGCAGCGTCCGGTCCATACTTCTTGCAACTAATGAAAAACTGTTTTTT; cdr3_aa: CASSVRSILLATNEKLFF
j_call: TRBJ2-2; d_call: .; clone_size: .; v_call: TRBV5-1; cdr3_nt: TGCGCCAGCAGCTTGGTCTCAGGGATCACCGGGGAGCTGTTTTTT; cdr3_aa: CASSLVSGITGELFF
j_call: TRBJ1-1; d_call: .; clone_size: many; v_call: TRBV28; cdr3_nt: TGTGCCACCTTTAAAGGGGGGAAACCTGAAGCTTTCTTT; cdr3_aa: CATFKGGKPEAFF
j_call: TRBJ1-1; d_call: TRBD1; clone_size: .; v_call: TRBV29-1; cdr3_nt: TGCAGCGTTGAAATGGACAGGGAAGCTTTCTTT; cdr3_aa: CSVEMDREAFF
j_call: TRBJ1-5; d_call: TRBD1; clone_size: many; v_call: TRBV27; cdr3_nt: TGTGCCAGCAGTAAGACAGGGCTCAATCAGCCCCAGCATTTT; cdr3_aa: CASSKTGLNQPQHF
j_call: TRBJ2-7; d_call: .; clone_size: few; v_call: TRBV20-1; cdr3_nt: TGCAGTGCTAGAGCCTCCATTTCAGGGGCCAACGAGCAGTACTTC; cdr3_aa: CSARASISGANEQYF
j_call: TRBJ2-5; d_call: .; clone_size: many; v_call: TRBV7-7; cdr3_nt: TGTGCTAGCAGCTTGACAGGAATTTACCAAGAGACCCAGTACTTC; cdr3_aa: CASSLTGIYQETQYF
j_call: TRBJ2-7; d_call: .; clone_size: many; v_call: TRBV7-9; cdr3_nt: TGTGCCAGCAGCTTGATCAACTACGAGCAGTACTTC; cdr3_aa: CASSLINYEQYF
j_call: TRBJ1-5; d_call: .; clone_size: .; v_call: TRBV20-1; cdr3_nt: TGCAGTGCTTCCACATTTAGCAATCAGCCCCAGCATTTT; cdr3_aa: CSASTFSNQPQHF
j_call: TRBJ1-1; d_call: TRBD1; clone_size: few; v_call: TRBV20-1; cdr3_nt: TGCAGTGCGGTGACAGGGTTTGGCACTGAAGCTTTCTTT; cdr3_aa: CSAVTGFGTEAFF
j_call: TRBJ2-3; d_call: TRBD2; clone_size: .; v_call: TRBV5-1; cdr3_nt: TGTGCCAGCAGCTCACCGGTGGCGGGAGGGCCACGAGATACGCAGTATTTT; cdr3_aa: CASSSPVAGGPRDTQYF
j_call: TRBJ1-6; d_call: .; clone_size: .; v_call: TRBV5-1; cdr3_nt: TGCGCCAGCAGCTTGGCCGGGAGGGTGGCCTATAATTCACCCCTCCACTTT; cdr3_aa: CASSLAGRVAYNSPLHF
j_call: TRBJ2-5; d_call: .; clone_size: many; v_call: TRBV28; cdr3_nt: TGTGCCAGCAGGGCCGCTTTCAAAGAGACCCAGTACTTC; cdr3_aa: CASRAAFKETQYF
j_call: TRBJ2-1; d_call: .; clone_size: many; v_call: TRBV12-3/TRBV12-4; cdr3_nt: TGTGCCAGCAGTTTACTAGCCGGAGCCTCCTACAATGAGCAGTTCTTC; cdr3_aa: CASSLLAGASYNEQFF
j_call: TRBJ2-7; d_call: TRBD2; clone_size: few; v_call: TRBV6-2/TRBV6-3; cdr3_nt: TGTGCCAGCAGGCTCAAGCGGGAGTCCTACGAGCAGTACTTC; cdr3_aa: CASRLKRESYEQYF
j_call: TRBJ1-2; d_call: TRBD1; clone_size: .; v_call: TRBV19; cdr3_nt: TGTGCCAGTGGGGGACAGGGGAACTATGGCTACACCTTC; cdr3_aa: CASGGQGNYGYTF
j_call: TRBJ1-5; d_call: .; clone_size: few; v_call: TRBV19; cdr3_nt: TGTGCCAGTAGTATGCGGGGGGCCAGGGATCAGCCCCAGCATTTT; cdr3_aa: CASSMRGARDQPQHF
j_call: TRBJ1-2; d_call: .; clone_size: few; v_call: TRBV4-1; cdr3_nt: TGCGCCAGCAGCCGGACGGGCCCTAGGGGCTATGGCTACACCTTC; cdr3_aa: CASSRTGPRGYGYTF
j_call: TRBJ1-2; d_call: TRBD1; clone_size: many; v_call: TRBV2; cdr3_nt: TGTGCCAGCAGTGGACAGGGGCCTAACTATGGCTACACCTTC; cdr3_aa: CASSGQGPNYGYTF
j_call: TRBJ2-2; d_call: TRBD1; clone_size: .; v_call: TRBV12-3/TRBV12-4; cdr3_nt: TGTGCCAGCAGCTCCGGGACAGGGTTTTCCAGGGAGCTGTTTTTT; cdr3_aa: CASSSGTGFSRELFF
j_call: TRBJ1-2; d_call: .; clone_size: .; v_call: TRBV6-2/TRBV6-3; cdr3_nt: TGTGCCAGCAGTTACTCGAGAACCTATGGCTACACCTTC; cdr3_aa: CASSYSRTYGYTF
j_call: TRBJ1-6; d_call: .; clone_size: many; v_call: TRBV5-1; cdr3_nt: TGCGCCAGCAGCTTGGGGGGAAGTCTATATAATTCACCCCTCCACTTT; cdr3_aa: CASSLGGSLYNSPLHF
j_call: TRBJ2-4; d_call: TRBD1; clone_size: many; v_call: TRBV12-3/TRBV12-4; cdr3_nt: TGTGCCAGCAGTTTAGGGACAGGCCCTCTACTCAAAAACATTCAGTACTTC; cdr3_aa: CASSLGTGPLLKNIQYF
j_call: TRBJ2-4; d_call: TRBD1; clone_size: few; v_call: TRBV7-6; cdr3_nt: TGTGCCAGCAGCTTAGGGACAGGGTTCGAAAACATTCAGTACTTC; cdr3_aa: CASSLGTGFENIQYF
j_call: TRBJ1-5; d_call: .; clone_size: many; v_call: TRBV16; cdr3_nt: TGTGCCAGCAGCCAAGGGGCCGGGGGCAATCAGCCCCAGCATTTT; cdr3_aa: CASSQGAGGNQPQHF
j_call: TRBJ2-5; d_call: .; clone_size: many; v_call: TRBV24-1; cdr3_nt: TGTGCCACCAGTGAACCCGGGGTGGAGAGAGAGACCCAGTACTTC; cdr3_aa: CATSEPGVERETQYF
j_call: TRBJ2-1; d_call: .; clone_size: few; v_call: TRBV20-1; cdr3_nt: TGCAGTGCTAGAGGGATCGGGGACCCCTCCTACAATGAGCAGTTCTTC; cdr3_aa: CSARGIGDPSYNEQFF
j_call: TRBJ1-4; d_call: .; clone_size: .; v_call: TRBV4-3; cdr3_nt: TGCGCCAGCAGCCAAGATGTGGTCAGATCTAATGAAAAACCGTTTTTT; cdr3_aa: CASSQDVVRSNEKPFF
j_call: TRBJ1-5; d_call: .; clone_size: .; v_call: TRBV28; cdr3_nt: TGTGCCAGCAGTCCCCCAAGAGGGGGCAATCAGCCCCAGCATTTT; cdr3_aa: CASSPPRGGNQPQHF
j_call: TRBJ2-2; d_call: TRBD1; clone_size: .; v_call: TRBV3-1; cdr3_nt: TGTGCCAGCAGCCAAGGGGGACAGGGGGCACGCACCGGGGAGCTGTTTTTT; cdr3_aa: CASSQGGQGARTGELFF
j_call: TRBJ2-2; d_call: .; clone_size: many; v_call: TRBV6-1; cdr3_nt: TGTGCCAGCAGTGATTTATGGGACACCGGGGAGCTGTTTTTT; cdr3_aa: CASSDLWDTGELFF
j_call: TRBJ2-5; d_call: .; clone_size: .; v_call: TRBV7-9; cdr3_nt: TGTGCCAGCAGCTTAGGCAGGTGGGAGACCCAGTACTTC; cdr3_aa: CASSLGRWETQYF
j_call: TRBJ2-5; d_call: .; clone_size: many; v_call: TRBV12-3/TRBV12-4; cdr3_nt: TGTGCCAGCAGTTCCCAGGACTGGATCACGAAAGAGACCCAGTACTTC; cdr3_aa: CASSSQDWITKETQYF
j_call: TRBJ1-1; d_call: .; clone_size: many; v_call: TRBV2; cdr3_nt: TGTGCCAGCAGTGATTGGGGCCTTACTGAAGCTTTCTTT; cdr3_aa: CASSDWGLTEAFF
j_call: TRBJ2-6; d_call: TRBD1; clone_size: many; v_call: TRBV27; cdr3_nt: TGTGCCAGCAGTTTGCGCACCGCAGGGGGCATTAGCTCTGGGGCCAACGTCCTGACTTTC; cdr3_aa: CASSLRTAGGISSGANVLTF
j_call: TRBJ1-1; d_call: TRBD1; clone_size: many; v_call: TRBV11-1; cdr3_nt: TGTGCCAGCAGGTGGGGACAGATGAGCGAAGCTTTCTTT; cdr3_aa: CASRWGQMSEAFF
j_call: TRBJ2-7; d_call: .; clone_size: .; v_call: TRBV20-1; cdr3_nt: TGCAGTGCTAGACCCCGAAGGGGGGTAATCCACGAGCAGTACTTC; cdr3_aa: CSARPRRGVIHEQYF
j_call: TRBJ2-7; d_call: TRBD1; clone_size: .; v_call: TRBV4-1; cdr3_nt: TGCGCCAGCAGCCAGCTACAGGGGGACACCTACGAGCAGTACTTC; cdr3_aa: CASSQLQGDTYEQYF
j_call: TRBJ1-1; d_call: .; clone_size: many; v_call: TRBV19; cdr3_nt: TGTGCCAGTAACCCGACAGGAATGAACACTGAAGCTTTCTTT; cdr3_aa: CASNPTGMNTEAFF